A single sample is the source of the 24 T cell receptor beta chains below, sequenced in a study of T-cell memory formation after mild COVID-19. TCRdb re-called the 5' RACE reads through MiXCR, storing one row per CDR3 protein. This repertoire shows roughly 110,000 distinct CDR3 sequences, about 18% found once; its top ten account for roughly 31%. The specimen sequenced was PBMCs or a T cell subset sorted from them (not recorded which). The receptor set was obtained from an adult woman who had mild COVID-19 (a few samples of this study predate the infection). Cell type and time point are not known.

This clonotype has only one observation. The chain combines TRBV4-1 with TRBJ2-5; no definite D call. V was cut by 2 bases and J by 5 bases, with 18 bases left in between. CDR3 length: 16 amino acids. Germline lookup yields CDR1 MGHRA and CDR2 YSYEKL. CDR3 loop: CASSQSPPLLVETQYF. The CDR3 DNA follows: TGCGCCAGCAGCCAAAGCCCCCCCCTTTTGGTGGAGACCCAGTACTTC.

This clonotype came up a few times. J is TRBJ2-3 and V is TRBV12-3 or TRBV12-4; TRBD2 matches 8 bases. Trimming cost V 5 bases and J 3 bases; bases outside gene matches: 4. This CDR3 is 14 amino acids long. CDR3 DNA: TGTGCCAGCAGTGCGGCGGGGGGAACAGATACGCAGTATTTT. This sequence encodes CASSAAGGTDTQYF.

The chain links TRBV24-1 to TRBJ2-1; unclear D gene. V shed 1 base and J shed 7 bases, with 7 bases lying between them. This CDR3 spans 13 amino acids. Germline CDR1 KGHDR, CDR2 SFDVKD. The CDR3 protein is CATSDLEPNEQFF. The CDR3 DNA is TGTGCCACCAGTGATTTAGAACCTAATGAGCAGTTCTTC.

The CDR3 region is CASSEALHNEQFF. DNA for the CDR3: TGTGCCAGCAGTGAAGCGCTCCACAATGAGCAGTTCTTC. The chain is built from TRBV6-1 and TRBJ2-1; D not resolved. Trimming left V 0 bases short and J 5 bases short, with 5 bases between. This CDR3 region has 13 residues. Per the germline V gene, CDR1 is MNHNS and CDR2 is SASEGT.

The chain is built from TRBV6-2 or TRBV6-3 and TRBJ2-7; D gene ambiguous. CDR3 length: 13 residues. In germline, CDR1 is MNHEY, CDR2 SVGEGT. V was shortened by 0 bases and J by 6 bases, with 9 bases between the two germline ends. The CDR3 sequence is CASSYSGPGEQYF. The DNA for the CDR3 is TGTGCCAGCAGTTACTCCGGACCGGGCGAGCAGTACTTC.

The J gene is TRBJ2-1, the V gene TRBV5-4; D may match TRBD1 or TRBD2 (5 bases each). V shed 10 bases and J shed 10 bases, with 18 bases lying between them. CDR1 and CDR2 (germline): SGHNT, YYREEE (reference sequence). The CDR3 has 12 residues. CDR3 DNA sequence: TGTGCCTGCTGGGACCTGTCGTCAGAGCAGTTCTTC. This gives the protein CACWDLSSEQFF.

Written as DNA, the CDR3 is TGTGCCAGCAGCCTACTAGCGGGAGATGAGACCCAGTACTTC. Residues: CASSLLAGDETQYF. The V and J genes are TRBV3-1 and TRBJ2-5; 11 bases are a match to TRBD2. Germline V gives CDR1 LGHDT, CDR2 YNNKEL (reference sequence). This CDR3 region has 14 residues. The ends lost 4 bases at V and 5 bases at J; junction bases unmatched: 3.

The chain couples TRBV7-2 to TRBJ2-1; 9 bases agree with TRBD2. The CDR3 length is 16 residues. J gave up 7 bases and V 1 base, and 8 bases lay outside the gene matches. Germline V gene data show CDR1 as SGHTA and CDR2 as FQGNSA. The CDR3 loop reads CASSLGLAGRGNEQFF. The CDR3 DNA is TGTGCCAGCAGCTTAGGCCTAGCGGGGAGGGGAAATGAGCAGTTCTTC.

The genes are TRBV2 and TRBJ2-1; no firm D call. Germline assignment: CDR1 SNHLY and CDR2 FYNNEI. Trimming took 1 base from V and 4 from J, leaving 8 bases between them. This CDR3 has 14 amino acids. Here the CDR3 DNA reads TGTGCCAGCAGTGAAGTTACCAAGTACAATGAGCAGTTCTTC. Protein: CASSEVTKYNEQFF.

The chain joins TRBV9 to TRBJ2-2; D might be TRBD2 (5 bases). Trimming cost V 1 base and J 4 bases, with 14 bases left between them. Germline V gene sequence: CDR1 SGDLS, CDR2 YYNGEE. This CDR3 is 16 amino acids long. The CDR3 loop reads CASSVLSGAITGELFF. CDR3 in DNA: TGTGCCAGCAGCGTATTGAGCGGAGCCATCACCGGGGAGCTGTTTTTT.

The rearrangement joins TRBV7-8 to TRBJ2-1; TRBD1 aligns across 11 bases. Germline lookup yields CDR1 SGHVS and CDR2 FQNEAQ. This CDR3 contains 15 residues. Trimming removed 6 bases from V and 8 bases from J; junction bases left unmatched: 9. CDR3: CASRKDRGLLDEQFF. DNA of the CDR3: TGTGCCAGCAGGAAGGACAGGGGGCTTCTAGATGAGCAGTTCTTC.

This clonotype was detected only a few times. V is TRBV12-3 or TRBV12-4 and J is TRBJ1-3, with D maybe TRBD1 (6 bases). The V and J ends lost 4 bases and 5 bases respectively, with 21 bases between them. This CDR3 has 17 residues. CDR3 sequence (DNA): TGTGCCAGCAGTTCCATACCAAGGACAGAAGCCCGAAACACCATATATTTT. Translation: CASSSIPRTEARNTIYF.

V and J are TRBV6-5 and TRBJ2-3, with TRBD2 identical over 14 bases. Trimming at V came to 0 bases and at J to 4 bases, leaving 9 bases not matched to a gene. Germline V gives CDR1 MNHEY, CDR2 SVGAGI. CDR3 length: 19 residues. In nucleotides, the CDR3 is TGTGCCAGCAGTTACTCGACTACGGGACTAGCGGGAGACTCAGATACGCAGTATTTT. It codes for CASSYSTTGLAGDSDTQYF.

The chain combines TRBV6-2 or TRBV6-3 with TRBJ2-1, with D perhaps assigned TRBD1 or TRBD2 (6 bases each). V gave up 5 bases and J gave up 7 bases, with 24 bases separating them. Germline V gene lookup returns CDR1 MNHEY and CDR2 SVGEGT. The CDR3 totals 17 residues. CDR3 nucleotide sequence: TGTGCCAGCAGTACATACAGGGACCGGGGGATTGGGAATGAGCAGTTCTTC. Protein: CASSTYRDRGIGNEQFF.

This clonotype came up once. The J gene is TRBJ2-7, the V gene TRBV7-6; D may match TRBD1 or TRBD2 (5 bases each). Between the trimmed V and J ends, which lost 4 bases and 2 bases, there was a span of 12 bases. CDR1 SGHVS and CDR2 FNYEAQ come from the germline V gene. This CDR3 has 14 amino acids. The CDR3 coding sequence is TGTGCCAGCAGCTCCCGGGGCCAACCCTACGAGCAGTACTTC. This translates into CASSSRGQPYEQYF.

At least ten counts were recorded for this clonotype. The junction differs from germline at one of its ends, possibly a read error. The J gene is TRBJ2-7, the V gene TRBV7-6; D perhaps matches TRBD2 (5 bases). The CDR3 is 15 residues long. The germline V gene has CDR1 SGHVS and CDR2 FNYEAQ. The CDR3 loop reads CASSLLSRASDEQYF. CDR3 nucleotides: TGTGCCAGCAGCTTACTATCGAGGGCCTCCGACGAGCAGTACTTC.

CDR3 region: CSVEAGGTSGKYNEQFF. CDR3 coding DNA: TGCAGCGTTGAAGCCGGGGGAACTAGCGGAAAGTACAATGAGCAGTTCTTC. The chain joins TRBV29-1 to TRBJ2-1; 8 bases line up with TRBD2. J lost 4 bases, V lost 1 base, and 12 bases had no gene match. This CDR3 is 17 amino acids long. Germline CDR1 is SQVTM and CDR2 is ANQGSEA.

The V gene is TRBV21-1, the J gene TRBJ2-7; the table assigns TRBD1, which was not confirmed against the DNA. TRBV21-1 is marked as a pseudogene. This CDR3 is built from 15 residues. Written as DNA, the CDR3 is TGTGCCAGCAGCAGGCGCAGGGTGGGGCCCTACGAGCAGTACTTC. This gives the protein CASSRRRVGPYEQYF.

There are a few counts of this clonotype. V is TRBV4-3 and J is TRBJ2-1; 8 bases are shared with TRBD2. The germline V gene has CDR1 LGHNA and CDR2 YSLEER. J gave up 2 bases and V 5 bases, and 8 bases lay outside the gene matches. This CDR3 region has 16 residues. The CDR3: CASSEAAGGAYNEQFF. CDR3 sequence (DNA): TGCGCCAGCAGCGAAGCTGCGGGAGGAGCCTACAATGAGCAGTTCTTC.

This clonotype was seen a few times. The chain links TRBV6-2 or TRBV6-3 to TRBJ2-7; 7 positions agree with TRBD2. This CDR3 contains 15 residues. V shed 5 bases and J 5 bases; nucleotides not matched to a gene: 12. CDR1 and CDR2 from the germline V gene are MNHEY and SVGEGT. CDR3 amino acids: CASSTETSPEDEQYF. As DNA, the CDR3 is TGTGCCAGCAGTACTGAGACTAGCCCCGAAGACGAGCAGTACTTC.

The rearrangement uses TRBV29-1 and TRBJ2-3, with TRBD1 identical over 7 bases. This CDR3 region has 13 residues. The germline CDR1 and CDR2 sequences are SQVTM and ANQGSEA. Unmatched junction bases numbered 1, after V lost 3 bases and J lost 1 base. CDR3 bases: TGCAGCGTTGACGACAGGGGCACAGATACGCAGTATTTT. Protein product: CSVDDRGTDTQYF.

In this sample, this clonotype turned up a few times. V gene TRBV4-1 combines with J gene TRBJ2-5; possible D gene TRBD1, 6 bases. CDR3 length: 15 amino acids. In germline, CDR1 is MGHRA, CDR2 YSYEKL. V dropped 4 bases and J dropped 4 bases, with 16 bases sitting between them. Here the CDR3 DNA reads TGCGCCAGCAGCCCTGCCCAGATAGGGGGAGAGACCCAGTACTTC. It translates to CASSPAQIGGETQYF.

This chain uses TRBV2 with TRBJ2-3; possibly TRBD1 for D (5 bases). Trimming left V 3 bases short and J 0 bases short, with 10 bases between. This CDR3 region has 15 residues. In germline, CDR1 is SNHLY, CDR2 FYNNEI. CDR3 nucleotide sequence: TGTGCCAGCAGTGAGACAGCTACAAGCACAGATACGCAGTATTTT. This encodes CASSETATSTDTQYF. The variable domain in full, with the rest retrieved from reference TRBV2 and TRBJ2-3, is EPEVTQTPSHQVTQMGQEVILRCVPISNHLYFYWYRQILGQKVEFLVSFYNNEISEKSEIFDDQFSVERPDGSNFTLKIRSTKLEDSAMYFCASSETATSTDTQYFGPGTRLTVL.

This clonotype was recorded many times. This sequence joins TRBV27 and TRBJ2-3, with unresolved D. The CDR3 spans 12 residues. CDR1 and CDR2 (germline): MNHEY, SMNVEV (reference sequence). With 3 bases removed from V and 4 bases from J, the gap between germline ends came to 5 bases. CDR3 coding DNA: TGTGCCAGCAGTTTTCGTCCAGATACGCAGTATTTT. Amino acid sequence: CASSFRPDTQYF.